One and the same sample provided the 11 T cell receptor beta chains below, sequenced in a study of glioma-infiltrating T cells after dendritic cell vaccination. Produced via immunoSEQ multiplex PCR; TCRdb's table is partial and in-frame only. The sample carries under 100,000 clones, about 83% recorded once. The sample was blood, taken before dendritic cell vaccination. The source of these receptors is a human donor with glioblastoma.

V gene TRBV14 combines with J gene TRBJ2-7; maybe TRBD2 (6 bases). CDR1 is SGHDN and CDR2 is FVKESK in the germline V gene. Trimming cost V 5 bases and J 3 bases, with 17 bases left between them. CDR3 length: 15 amino acids. The DNA for the CDR3 is TGTGCCAGCAGCGGGACTTCGGGGCAGTACTACGAGCAGTACTTC. It translates to CASSGTSGQYYEQYF.

This rearrangement joins TRBV4-1 to TRBJ2-3; 7 nucleotides align to TRBD2. CDR1 MGHRA and CDR2 YSYEKL come from the germline V gene. CDR3 length: 16 amino acids. After removal of 0 bases from V and 3 bases from J, the junction contained 6 bases not matched to a gene. The CDR3 nucleotides read TGCGCCAGCAGCCAAGATCGGAGCGGGGTGACAGATACGCAGTATTTT. Protein product: CASSQDRSGVTDTQYF.

This sequence joins TRBV18 and TRBJ1-1; unclear D gene. Trimming shortened V by 5 bases and J by 1 base, and 11 bases separated the two germline ends. This CDR3 has 14 residues. The germline V gene has CDR1 KGHSH and CDR2 LQKENI. CDR3 DNA sequence: TGTGCCAGCTCATCCAACCCAGGGAACACTGAAGCTTTCTTT. This translates into CASSSNPGNTEAFF.

CDR3 in DNA: TGCGCCAGCAGTGAGTCCCGGGAACGGACGGCGGGCCAAGAGACCCAGTACTTC. It specifies CASSESRERTAGQETQYF. The chain is built from TRBV10-1 and TRBJ2-5; a weak D match, TRBD2 (5 bases). Germline CDR1 and CDR2: WNHNN and SYGVQD (reference sequence). The CDR3 consists of 18 residues. Trimming shortened V by 0 bases and J by 1 base, and 18 bases separated the two germline ends.

The chain is built from TRBV5-6 and TRBJ2-5, with 7 positions matching TRBD2. CDR3 size: 15 residues. After removal of 2 bases from V and 2 bases from J, the junction contained 6 bases not matched to a gene. Looked up from germline, CDR1 is SGHDT and CDR2 is YYEEEE. This chain's CDR3 is CASSFGASGQETQYF. The CDR3 DNA is TGTGCCAGCAGCTTTGGGGCTAGCGGACAAGAGACCCAGTACTTC.

This chain connects TRBV6-6 to TRBJ1-2, with 8 nucleotides matching TRBD1. V shed 6 bases, J shed 5 bases, and the junction held 2 bases outside the gene matches. The CDR3 loop spans 12 amino acids. Germline lookup yields CDR1 MNHNY and CDR2 SVGAGI (reference sequence). The CDR3 DNA sequence: TGTGCCAGCAGCCGACAGGGGTATGGCTACACCTTC. Its protein product is CASSRQGYGYTF.

The chain couples TRBV18 to TRBJ1-6, with D possibly matching TRBD1 (6 bases). V lost 5 bases and J lost 9, with 17 bases in between. Germline V gene data show CDR1 as KGHSH and CDR2 as LQKENI. CDR3 length: 15 amino acids. Here the CDR3 DNA reads TGTGCCAGCTCATCAGGACAGTCGCCGGGTTCACCCCTCCACTTT. This codes for CASSSGQSPGSPLHF.

This clone is a singleton in its sample. The J gene is TRBJ1-4, the V gene TRBV6-6; no reliable D call. From germline, CDR1 is MNHNY and CDR2 SVGAGI (reference sequence). There are 12 residues in the CDR3. V lost 7 bases to trimming and J lost 8 bases, with 11 bases between them. The CDR3 DNA reads as TGTGCCAGCACCCTAGGGAGGGAAAAACTGTTTTTT. It specifies CASTLGREKLFF.

This clone was counted only a few times. The chain joins TRBV6-1 to TRBJ2-7, with 10 bases fitting TRBD1. This CDR3 comprises 15 residues. V gave up 4 bases and J gave up 0 bases; unmatched junction bases: 3. CDR1 is MNHNS and CDR2 is SASEGT in the germline V gene. For the CDR3, the DNA is TGTGCCAGCAGTGCCTGGACAGGGGGCTCCTACGAGCAGTACTTC. This codes for CASSAWTGGSYEQYF.

V gene TRBV7-2 combines with J gene TRBJ2-1, with 7 nucleotides matching TRBD1. The trim removed 3 bases at V and 4 bases at J, leaving 6 bases unmatched. Germline CDR1 is SGHTA and CDR2 is FQGNSA. This CDR3 contains 15 residues. The DNA of the CDR3 is TGTGCCAGCAGCTTTAGACAGGGTGGGTACAATGAGCAGTTCTTC. Translating it yields CASSFRQGGYNEQFF.

This clone appeared a single time. V usage is TRBV7-9 and J usage is TRBJ1-2, with D unresolved. The CDR3 has 15 amino acids. Germline V CDR1 and CDR2: SEHNR, FQNEAQ (reference sequence). Trimming took off 5 bases at V and 5 bases at J, with 18 bases between the two ends. The CDR3 coding sequence is TGTGCCAGCAGCCCCCGCGGGGTCAGAGGGTATGGCTACACCTTC. It is translated as CASSPRGVRGYGYTF.